Here is one T cell receptor (beta chain) with its context. The target antigen is unknown. V was pared by 6 bases and J by 4 bases, with 8 bases of the junction left unmatched. CDR3 length: 15 amino acids. Germline V CDR1 and CDR2: MNHNS, SASEGT. These data originate in a study of shared clonotypes between healthy human individuals. Overall study results and limits: Researchers sampled only blood; tissue repertoires likely differ.

Genomic DNA of every subset was divided equally among multiple immunoSEQ plates. Here immunoSEQ multiplex PCR was the method, and the copy in TCRdb shows in-frame clones only, minus some. The sample comprises over 850,000 clones, about four fifths of which are singletons, and under 0.6% rests with the top ten. A split of CD4+ cells into CD45RA+ naive and CD45RA-negative memory subsets was performed. The sequencing sample was made of memory CD4+ T cells from PBMCs. Specified subset: CD45RA-negative fraction. The receptor was derived from a man younger than 30 in good health. Some clones in this sample may be carry-over from other donors' samples. This chain uses TRBV6-1 with TRBJ2-5, with 10 positions matching TRBD1. This CDR3 is CASSSTGGAGETQYF. CDR3 coding DNA: TGTGCCAGCAGCTCGACAGGGGGCGCTGGAGAGACCCAGTACTTC.